This is a list of T cell receptor beta chains from one sample in a study of shared clonotypes between healthy human individuals. Only in-frame clones appear in the TCRdb table, and some are missing; sequencing was by immunoSEQ multiplex PCR. Found here are about 1.5 million clones, about 98% of them singletons; the top ten hold about 0.45%. The specimen was naive CD4+ T cells sorted from blood. The receptors were gathered from a young man in good health. Each CDR3 is given with its conserved first and last residue. Each record gives: clone size, D gene, J gene, V gene, CDR3 DNA, CDR3 protein. The D gene is left open where the match is weak. Expanded clones are given a class, and other clones once, few, many or no size at all.

>.|TRBD2|TRBJ2-1|TRBV28
TGTGCCAGCAGTTCCGTCGGCGGGAGGGCCTATGAGCAGTTCTTC
CASSSVGGRAYEQFF
>.|.|TRBJ1-1|TRBV27
TGTGCCAGCAGGGGTTCGGCCAGGGTGGTCACTGAAGCTTTCTTT
CASRGSARVVTEAFF
>.|TRBD1|TRBJ2-1|TRBV10-3
TGTGCCATCAGTGAGCCCGGACAGGGGGTGAAGTATGAGCAGTTCTTC
CAISEPGQGVKYEQFF
>.|.|TRBJ2-1|TRBV5-4
TGTGCCAGCAGCGCCGGACTAGCAGGGGGCAATGAGCAGTTCTTC
CASSAGLAGGNEQFF
>.|.|TRBJ2-7|TRBV18
TGTGCCAGCTCGACTGACTACGAGCAGTACTTC
CASSTDYEQYF
>.|TRBD2|TRBJ2-2|TRBV9
TGTGCCAGCAGCGTAGCTCTAGCGGGAGGGTTTGACACCGGGGAGCTGTTTTTT
CASSVALAGGFDTGELFF
>.|.|TRBJ1-1|TRBV19
TGTGCCAGTACCCAGACAAGGGGCACTGAAGCTTTCTTT
CASTQTRGTEAFF
>.|TRBD2|TRBJ2-7|TRBV27
TGTGCCAGCAGTTCCTTCCTAGCGGGAGGGCTCTCCTACGAGCAGTACTTC
CASSSFLAGGLSYEQYF
>.|TRBD2|TRBJ2-5|TRBV29-1
TGCAGCGGTGGGACTAGCGGGATTGCCCAAGAGACCCAGTACTTC
CSGGTSGIAQETQYF
>.|.|TRBJ1-2|TRBV7-2
TGTGCCAGCAGCTTGTCGGGTTCGGACTATGGCTACACCTTC
CASSLSGSDYGYTF
>.|.|TRBJ2-3|TRBV10-3
TGTGCCATCAGTGAATTGACAGATACGCAGTATTTT
CAISELTDTQYF
>.|.|TRBJ2-1|TRBV7-9
TGTGCCAGCAGCCCCCGGGCCGAGGGGAATCAGTTCTTC
CASSPRAEGNQFF
>.|.|TRBJ2-1|TRBV29-1
TGCAGCGTTGCCCAAACCGGGACGGCATTCAATGAGCAGTTCTTC
CSVAQTGTAFNEQFF
>.|TRBD1|TRBJ2-1|TRBV18
TGTGCCAGCTCACCACCGGGAACAGGGGGCGAGTTGGAGCAGTTCTTC
CASSPPGTGGELEQFF
>.|.|TRBJ1-5|TRBV9
TGTGCCAGCAGCAACCAAGGCAGAGGGTATAGCAATCAGCCCCAGCATTTT
CASSNQGRGYSNQPQHF
>.|.|TRBJ1-1|TRBV6-5
TGTGCCAGCAGTAGGCATACTGAAGCTTTCTTT
CASSRHTEAFF
>.|TRBD1|TRBJ2-2|TRBV5-1
TGCACCAGCAGCCAAAGACAGGGGGCCTTGGCCGGGGAGCTGTTTTTT
CTSSQRQGALAGELFF
>.|.|TRBJ2-7|TRBV10-3
TGTGCCATCAGTGGGGCAGTGGCCTACGAGCAGTACTTC
CAISGAVAYEQYF
>.|.|TRBJ1-2|TRBV11-2
TGTGCCAGCAGCCCGGACAGTTTCCCAGGGATCTATGGCTACACCTTC
CASSPDSFPGIYGYTF
>.|.|TRBJ2-1|TRBV5-1
TGCGCCAGCAGCGCGGGACAGCCTCACAATGAGCAGTTCTTC
CASSAGQPHNEQFF
>.|TRBD2|TRBJ2-2|TRBV7-9
TGTGCCAGCAGCTTAGTCCCTAGCGGGAGTTTGAACACCGGGGAGCTGTTTTTT
CASSLVPSGSLNTGELFF
>.|.|TRBJ2-1|TRBV5-4
TGTGCCAGCAGCTCGCGGGGTAGCTCCTACAATGAGCAGTTCTTC
CASSSRGSSYNEQFF
>.|TRBD2|TRBJ2-1|TRBV18
TGTGCCAGCTCACCACCGGGACTAGCGGGATTACATGAGCAGTTCTTC
CASSPPGLAGLHEQFF
>.|.|TRBJ2-3|TRBV10-3
TGTGCCATCAGTGGTTTAATGGTAGATACGCAGTATTTT
CAISGLMVDTQYF
>.|TRBD1|TRBJ1-4|TRBV29-1
TGCAGCGGTACCGGGACAGATGAAAAACTGTTTTTT
CSGTGTDEKLFF
>.|.|TRBJ1-4|TRBV6-6
TGTGCCAGCAGTTGGAACCGGGGGGAAAAACTGTTTTTT
CASSWNRGEKLFF
>.|.|TRBJ2-3|TRBV1
TGCACCAGCAGCCAGGACCTATTCGAGGGACTGGGAGGGACAGATACGCAGTATTTT
CTSSQDLFEGLGGTDTQYF
>.|.|TRBJ1-1|TRBV10-3
TGTGCCAGGCGGGCAGACCTTAACACTGAAGCTTTCTTT
CARRADLNTEAFF
>.|.|TRBJ1-5|TRBV7-9
TGTGCCAGCAGCTTAGGGACACCCAGATCGGGTCAGCCCCAGCATTTT
CASSLGTPRSGQPQHF
>.|TRBD1|TRBJ1-2|TRBV10-3
TGTGCCATCAGTGGGACAGGGGCAGCTAACTATGGCTACACCTTC
CAISGTGAANYGYTF
>.|.|TRBJ2-7|TRBV11-2
TGTGCCAGCAGGCATACTACCTACGAGCAGTACTTC
CASRHTTYEQYF
>.|TRBD1|TRBJ1-5|TRBV5-5
TGTGCCAGCAGCCCCACAGGGGGAAGCAATCAGCCCCAGCATTTT
CASSPTGGSNQPQHF
>.|.|TRBJ2-1|TRBV14
TGTGCCAGCAGCCAAGATTGGGCGCCCTCGAGGGGTGAGCAGTTCTTC
CASSQDWAPSRGEQFF
>.|TRBD2|TRBJ2-1|TRBV7-3
TGTGCCAGCAGTCGAACGGGACTAGGGGCTGATGAGCAGTTCTTC
CASSRTGLGADEQFF
>.|.|TRBJ1-2|TRBV29-1
TGCAGCGTTGAAGGCCTCTTGAACCAGGGGTATAATAGGAACTATGGCTACACCTTC
CSVEGLLNQGYNRNYGYTF
>.|TRBD2|TRBJ2-2|TRBV25-1
TGTGCCAGCAATCCGCCCGGGGGGACCGGGGAGCTGTTTTTT
CASNPPGGTGELFF
>.|.|TRBJ1-1|TRBV6-5
TGTGCCAGCAGTTACTCACCCGGCTCCCAGGGCACTGAAGCTTTCTTT
CASSYSPGSQGTEAFF
>.|TRBD1|TRBJ1-1|TRBV7-2
TGTGCCAGCAGCGTAAGGGCTACAGGGGGCACTGAAGCTTTCTTT
CASSVRATGGTEAFF
>.|.|TRBJ2-1|TRBV23-1
TGCGCCAGCAGTCCCCGACAGAACAATGAGCAGTTCTTC
CASSPRQNNEQFF
>.|TRBD1|TRBJ1-2|TRBV6-1
TGTGCCAGCACGGGACAGCCTAAAGATCATGGCTACACCTTC
CASTGQPKDHGYTF
>.|TRBD1|TRBJ1-2|TRBV29-1
TGCAGCGTTAGGCTCGGGACAGGGGATGGCTACACCTTC
CSVRLGTGDGYTF
>.|TRBD1|TRBJ2-7|TRBV29-1
TGCAGCGTCGTCGCACTCTATTCGGGGTACAGGGGCGATAGACCCTACGAGCAGTACTTC
CSVVALYSGYRGDRPYEQYF
>.|.|TRBJ2-7|TRBV27
TGTGCCAGCAGTTTAAGCGGGCCCAGCTCCTACGAGCAGTACTTC
CASSLSGPSSYEQYF
>once|.|TRBJ2-4|TRBV18
TGTGCCAGCTCACCACAAGGCAGGGGTGACATTCAGTACTTC
CASSPQGRGDIQYF
>.|TRBD2|TRBJ2-1|TRBV20-1
TGCAGTGCTAGTGCTAGCGGTGAGCAGTTCTTC
CSASASGEQFF
>.|TRBD2|TRBJ2-7|TRBV13
TGTGCCAGCAGCAAGGGTAGCGGGAGGAACCACTACGAGCAGTACTTC
CASSKGSGRNHYEQYF